One sample yielded the 16 T cell receptor beta chains listed below, sequenced in a study of a mutant IDH1 vaccine in newly diagnosed glioma (TCRdb year 2021). Which antigens these TCRs recognize remains unknown. The time point label corresponds to: week 47, end of study. Each vaccine dose, consisting of 300 ug of a 20-mer mutant IDH1 peptide in Montanide, was administered subcutaneously with topical imiquimod. Libraries came from the immunoSEQ multiplex PCR assay. TCRdb mirrors the immuneACCESS table, restricted to in-frame sequences. Some clones are absent from its copies; in checked studies, under half trace to an unresolved V gene, and the reason for the others is unknown. The sample records tens of thousands of clones, around 85% of which are singletons. The ten most abundant clones make up 3.5% to 5.5% of the sample. The sequences come from PBMCs, collected from a glioma patient whose treatment included an IDH1 peptide vaccine. Receptors were obtained from a woman aged 30 to 39 with glioma. Some clones in this sample may be carry-over from other donors' samples.

This clone came up once. The V and J genes are TRBV6-1 and TRBJ1-1; D remains unclear. Trimming pared 11 bases from V and 4 bases from J, leaving 17 bases between. The CDR3 loop spans 13 amino acids. Germline CDR1 MNHNS, CDR2 SASEGT. The chain's CDR3 is CAGLSRAGTEAFF. The CDR3 nucleotides are TGTGCCGGACTTTCGAGGGCAGGCACTGAAGCTTTCTTT.

This chain links TRBV18 with TRBJ1-3; D is ambiguous. CDR1 and CDR2 from the germline V gene are KGHSH and LQKENI. Trimming left V 0 bases short and J 4 bases short, with 16 bases between. The CDR3 contains 17 residues. The chain's CDR3 is CASSPPLGRPPGNTIYF. In DNA form, the CDR3 reads TGTGCCAGCTCACCACCCCTGGGCAGGCCACCGGGAAACACCATATATTTT.

This clone was recorded a few times. V and J are TRBV6-1 and TRBJ1-1; 8 positions agree with TRBD1. CDR1 is MNHNS, CDR2 SASEGT, per germline. V dropped 0 bases and J dropped 5; count of bases not matched to a gene: 2. The CDR3 is 14 residues long. CDR3 nucleotide sequence: TGTGCCAGCAGTGAAGCTCACAGGGGGACTGAAGCTTTCTTT. It translates to CASSEAHRGTEAFF.

This chain connects TRBV19 to TRBJ2-7; TRBD2 matches at 7 bases. The ends lost 4 bases at V and 6 bases at J; junction bases unmatched: 3. This CDR3 is 12 amino acids long. CDR1 is LNHDA, CDR2 SQIVND, per germline (reference sequence). The CDR3 DNA sequence: TGTGCCAGTAGTAGCGGGAGAGGCGAGCAGTACTTC. Its protein product is CASSSGRGEQYF.

This chain connects TRBV5-6 to TRBJ1-2; D ambiguous. The CDR3 is 14 amino acids. V lost 4 bases to trimming and J lost 4 bases, with 14 bases between them. The V gene's germline CDR1 is SGHDT and CDR2 YYEEEE. CDR3: CASSPSTEFYGYTF. The CDR3 DNA follows: TGTGCCAGCAGCCCCTCTACAGAATTCTATGGCTACACCTTC.

CDR3 residues: CASSRTGNTEAFF. As DNA, the CDR3 is TGTGCCAGCAGCCGGACTGGGAACACTGAAGCTTTCTTT. This chain joins TRBV5-5 and TRBJ1-1; no clear D gene. CDR1 SGHKS and CDR2 YYEKEE come from the germline V gene (reference sequence). Deletions cut 4 bases from V and 1 base from J, with 8 bases between. The CDR3 consists of 13 residues.

The rearrangement uses TRBV5-1 and TRBJ1-1, with a possible D match to TRBD1 (5 bases). Trimming shortened V by 4 bases and J by 5 bases, and 18 bases separated the two germline ends. Germline V gives CDR1 SGHRS, CDR2 YFSETQ. The CDR3 totals 15 residues. CDR3 sequence reads: CASSPDLWGGTEAFF. The CDR3 region has the DNA TGCGCCAGCAGCCCGGACCTTTGGGGCGGGACTGAAGCTTTCTTT.

This chain uses TRBV19 with TRBJ2-5; the D gene could be TRBD1 or TRBD2 (6 bases each). Germline V gives CDR1 LNHDA, CDR2 SQIVND (reference sequence). Trimming removed 6 bases from V and 5 bases from J, with 16 bases in between. This CDR3 is 14 amino acids long. The chain's CDR3 is CASRPRGVEETQYF. Here the CDR3 DNA reads TGTGCCAGTAGACCTAGGGGGGTCGAGGAGACCCAGTACTTC.

The V call is TRBV9, the J call TRBJ2-4; 10 nucleotides match TRBD1. V lost 2 bases to trimming and J lost 3 bases; unmatched junction nucleotides: 5. In germline, CDR1 is SGDLS, CDR2 YYNGEE. This CDR3 has 16 residues. CDR3 protein: CASSVGTGADKNIQYF. The CDR3 DNA reads as TGTGCCAGCAGCGTGGGGACAGGGGCGGACAAAAACATTCAGTACTTC.

The rearrangement joins TRBV19 to TRBJ1-4; 12 positions agree with TRBD1. Germline CDR1 is LNHDA and CDR2 is SQIVND (reference sequence). The CDR3 is made up of 16 amino acids. Losses at the gene ends were 6 bases for V and 8 bases for J; bases not matched to a gene: 10. The CDR3 DNA reads TGTGCCAGTAGCAAGGGACAGGGGGCCGGTGAGGAAAAACTGTTTTTT. Amino acids: CASSKGQGAGEEKLFF.

The chain employs TRBV6-5 and TRBJ1-2; TRBD1 is a possible D gene (5 bases). V was pared by 5 bases and J by 5 bases, with 12 bases between. The CDR3 loop spans 13 amino acids. In germline, CDR1 is MNHEY, CDR2 SVGAGI. CDR3 region: CASSPKQVYGYTF. CDR3 DNA: TGTGCCAGCAGTCCCAAACAGGTTTATGGCTACACCTTC.

The chain is built from TRBV9 and TRBJ1-1; D ambiguous. The CDR3 sequence is 13 residues long. Germline V CDR1 and CDR2: SGDLS, YYNGEE. The ends were cut back, 0 bases at V and 0 bases at J, with 3 bases in the middle. Written as DNA, the CDR3 is TGTGCCAGCAGCGTAGTCTTGAACACTGAAGCTTTCTTT. Protein product: CASSVVLNTEAFF.

The V and J genes are TRBV2 and TRBJ2-7; the D is unclear. With 3 bases removed from V and 6 bases from J, the gap between germline ends came to 12 bases. Germline-derived CDR1 and CDR2 are SNHLY and FYNNEI. This CDR3 is 13 amino acids long. For the CDR3, the DNA is TGTGCCAGCAGTGACTACGGAATGGGCGAGCAGTACTTC. Amino acids: CASSDYGMGEQYF. Using reference TRBV2 and TRBJ2-7 for the parts outside the CDR3, the full variable domain is EPEVTQTPSHQVTQMGQEVILRCVPISNHLYFYWYRQILGQKVEFLVSFYNNEISEKSEIFDDQFSVERPDGSNFTLKIRSTKLEDSAMYFCASSDYGMGEQYFGPGTRLTVT.

A note on this clone: The junction differs from germline at one of its ends, possibly a read error. The CDR3 region is CASREGTSRSNEQFF. CDR3 nucleotide sequence: TGTGCCAGCAGAGAAGGGACCAGTAGGTCCAATGAGCAGTTCTTC. The J gene is TRBJ2-1, the V gene TRBV6-1, with D perhaps given as TRBD1 or TRBD2 (5 bases each). The CDR3 is 15 residues long. Germline lookup yields CDR1 MNHNS and CDR2 SASEGT.

The chain combines TRBV7-2 with TRBJ1-1, with D perhaps TRBD1 (5 bases). Germline CDR1 and CDR2: SGHTA and FQGNSA. This CDR3 has 15 residues. Trimming cost V 4 bases and J 5 bases, with 17 bases left between them. CDR3 nucleotides: TGTGCCAGCAGCTCAAGGGGCCTTACGGGGACTGAAGCTTTCTTT. This translates into CASSSRGLTGTEAFF.

The genes are TRBV10-1 and TRBJ2-3; the match to TRBD2 covers 8 bases. Germline CDR1 WNHNN, CDR2 SYGVQD (reference sequence). There are 15 residues in the CDR3. V was clipped by 2 bases and J by 0 bases; unmatched bases: 1. The CDR3 loop reads CASSETGGSTDTQYF. The CDR3 coding sequence is TGCGCCAGCAGTGAGACGGGGGGGAGCACAGATACGCAGTATTTT.